Sequencing of this T cell receptor beta chain was carried out in a study of regulatory T cells in long-lasting Graves disease. Investigators prepared the TCR beta libraries by applying iRepertoire HTBI primers and Arm-PCR of CDR3 regions. TCRdb processed the multiplex PCR reads anew with MiXCR; each CDR3 protein has one entry. The sample includes 200,000 to 300,000 distinct CDR3 sequences, 20% of them seen just once. Time point in this sample: newly diagnosed GD, antithyroid drugs for less than 3 months. PBMC RNA was the source of the TCR library. The sequencing used peripheral blood mononuclear cells (PBMCs), collected at new diagnosis, from a patient treated with antithyroid drugs. This clonotype was obtained from a female donor with Graves disease.

This chain's CDR3 is CASSSGHSLSYNEQFF. The CDR3 DNA follows: TGTGCCAGTAGTTCGGGACACTCTCTTTCCTACAATGAGCAGTTCTTC. The chain uses TRBV19 and TRBJ2-1, with D maybe TRBD1 (6 bases). The CDR3 runs 16 residues. The germline V gene has CDR1 LNHDA and CDR2 SQIVND (reference sequence). V was cut by 5 bases and J by 1 base, with 15 bases left in between.